This T cell receptor beta chain derives from a study of cytomegalovirus exposure and HLA in healthy donors (dated by TCRdb to about 2017). Some background on the complete study: An earlier analysis of some 500 of the donors reported about 250 Gb of sequence data and some 120 million unique TCR beta sequences from about 179 million T cells. An early release that covered about 600 HLA-typed donors contained about 290 gigabases of sequencing data and 85 million to 100 million unique TCR sequences. The genetic ancestry cluster associated with self-reported Caucasian donors included roughly 84% of the roughly 360 genotyped donors. The study aimed to test whether cataloging public T cell receptors could reveal signatures of past pathogen exposure. The study used immunosequencing to profile the T cell repertoires of some 600 subjects and linked those repertoires to cytomegalovirus serostatus. Besides the first cohort of roughly 700 subjects, a separate validation cohort made up of over a hundred different subjects was used. High-throughput TCR immunosequencing, statistical association of individual TCRs with disease status, and machine learning were combined to predict cytomegalovirus infection status. A later analysis re-examined previously published TCR beta repertoires from roughly 720 donors and added high-resolution HLA genotyping to investigate patterns of TCR occurrence. The later analysis used no new phenotypic data to find candidate immune exposures, relying instead on TCR beta sequences and their occurrence across donors. An earlier analysis of a few hundred of the donors applied high-throughput TCR beta sequencing to assess whether each TCR beta V gene segment acted as functional or pseudogenic. Donor age, sex, ethnicity and CMV serostatus were collected together with the repertoire data. A later genetic analysis took genome-wide SNP genotypes for about 55% of the 666 donors and used that subset as a discovery cohort. All discovery cohort repertoires had been generated on a single sequencing platform. HLA typing included class I and class II loci at four-digit resolution. The number of typed donors differed by locus: about 620-640 for A, B, C, DRB1 and DQB1; approximately 520 for DQA1; fewer than 610 for DPA1; and around 470 for DPB1. About five DR-DQ haplotypes were treated as single units for association and clustering because of strong linkage in the cohort. Across 300 to 500 genotyped donors of the cohort, an average of about 220,000 unique TCR beta nucleotide sequences per donor were sequenced, and roughly 20% of those sequences were non-productive. What the study reported, not specific to this receptor: The cohort was sequenced for TCR beta chains only, and without alpha or paired-chain data the features that could be detected were limited. The study listed approximately 160 TCR beta chains as associated with cytomegalovirus. Strong co-occurrence of HLA alleles, especially DR and DQ, made assigning TCR associations to individual alleles difficult. Immune exposure information for the cohort was limited to CMV serostatus. Correlated functional status among segregating V segments might reflect linkage disequilibrium, but an unknown experimental factor could not be ruled out. Because counts were too low, around 17 rarely observed V segments, including chromosome 9 orphons, were left out of the earlier analysis of 587 of the donors. According to the authors, the approach could potentially be generalized to other disease states and immunological phenotypes. In a later analysis, several top co-occurrence clusters were reported to appear linked to parvovirus B19, influenza, CMV and Epstein-Barr virus. According to a later genetic analysis, donors in an Asian-associated ancestry cluster had fewer N-insertions in productive TCRs than the approximately 670-donor mean. Compared with equally common non-associated chains, HLA-associated TCR beta chains in a later analysis were more clonally expanded and had lower generation probabilities. According to a later analysis, TCR association rates differed among HLA loci, with DRB1 alleles showing the most associated TCRs and HLA-C alleles showing the fewest. Sequencing depth was assumed to be roughly uniform across donors in the presence/absence analyses, though that assumption may not hold. In a later genetic analysis, a missense DCLRE1C variant was associated with V-gene and J-gene trimming of TCR beta chains, and the association was replicated in an independent cohort. At a false discovery rate of 0.05, a later analysis linked some 18,000 TCR beta sequences to specific HLA alleles. The 87-base-pair reads could not distinguish some IMGT-functional V segments, including TRBV6-2 and TRBV6-3, so those segments were excluded. The classifier was reported to diagnose cytomegalovirus status with high specificity and sensitivity in both the original and validation cohorts. The sequencing pipeline was judged likely to have produced a cluster of highly shared sequence variants as a technical artifact. Because some donors lacked HLA typing at each locus, the association tests relied only on the typed subset. Most TCR sequences were observed very rarely across donors, whereas some public TCRs were present in many individuals. A later analysis found that most CMV-associated TCR beta chains appeared HLA-restricted, with HLA associations seemingly driven largely by CMV exposure. A further reported finding was that TCR beta sequences accurately predicted the HLA-A and HLA-B alleles for most subjects in the first cohort. In vitro tests confirmed that a few of the cytomegalovirus-associated TCR beta chains recognize cytomegalovirus antigens. An earlier analysis of around 600 of the donors showed that most TCR beta V segments appeared in productive rearrangements either about 90% or about 30% of the time, which broadly matched IMGT annotations.

The cohort consisted of 600 to 750 healthy bone marrow donors. Cohort members were all nominally healthy when sampled, although unrecorded immune exposures were likely present. The donor tested CMV seronegative and was one of the 352 seronegative cohort members. Each donor provided a peripheral blood sample, and peripheral blood mononuclear cells were used for TCR beta sequencing. The Qiagen DNeasy Blood Extraction Kit was used to extract genomic DNA from the blood cell samples. For CDR1 and CDR2, the germline V gene lists SNHLY and FYNNEI. V is shortened by 11 bases, J by 1 base, and the region joining them spans 13 bases. The CDR3 measures 13 amino acids from cysteine to phenylalanine. Kept here is only the CDR3 DNA, which spans 39 bases and is read in frame from base 1. Receptor amplification or capture employed the immunoSEQ multiplex PCR assay. For the multiplex PCR, a mixture combining 60 forward primers for TCR Vbeta segments and 13 reverse primers for TCR Jbeta segments was used. The CDR3 region of rearranged TCR beta genes was amplified from genomic DNA by a multiplex PCR assay. Amplified TCR beta libraries were sequenced as 87-base-pair reads on the Illumina HiSeq System. Per the original workflow: In a later analysis, some 80 million unique TCR beta chains were counted across the roughly 670 repertoires, and around 10 million of these chains were shared by at least two donors. A nearest-neighbor algorithm error-corrected the raw reads and collapsed the reads into unique sequences, merging closely related sequences to remove PCR and sequencing errors. To assign V, D and J gene segments, CDR3 sequences were aligned to IMGT reference sequences. Each retained sequence needed at least a six-nucleotide match to both a V gene segment and a J gene segment. A rearrangement counted as productive if the CDR3 had no stop codons and remained in frame with V and J, and every other rearrangement counted as non-productive. CDR3 was defined by IMGT convention, running from the second conserved V-encoded cysteine to the conserved J-encoded phenylalanine. In an earlier analysis of more than 550 of the donors, sequences lacking an unambiguous match to a single V gene segment were excluded. In an earlier analysis of 587 of the donors, V segments were called functional above 56.7% productive rearrangements and were called segregating when the between-donor standard deviation exceeded 5%. A statistical classification framework was built to diagnose cytomegalovirus status from the catalog of TCR beta chain sequences. In a later analysis, V and J genes were assigned by comparing TCR nucleotide sequences against IMGT/GENE-DB human TR gene sequences. In a later analysis, CDR3 sequences and most-parsimonious VDJ recombination scenarios were assigned using the TCRdist pipeline. A later analysis defined each TCR beta chain by its CDR3 amino acid sequence plus V-gene family, and excluded reads lacking a unique V-gene family. As a way to deal with suspected cross-contamination and a sequencing artifact, a later analysis dropped under 600 nucleotide sequences that were highly shared and had low generation probability. For each public chain, a later analysis derived a clonal expansion index from normalized ranks of inferred template counts within each repertoire. A later analysis computed generation probabilities with a VDJ recombination model fitted to out-of-frame rearrangements, and checked the results against IGoR. In a later analysis, TCR-TCR, TCR-HLA and TCR-CMV co-occurrence was scored with hypergeometric tests, and a repertoire-size bias correction was applied to TCR pairs. In a later analysis, false discovery rates were estimated by permuting HLA or CMV assignments 20 times. A later analysis grouped co-occurring TCRs with DBSCAN, adding TCRdist sequence similarity when clustering within HLA-allele-positive subsets. Repertoires with fewer than 30,000 or more than 120,000 public chains, plus five repertoires with anomalous nucleotide sharing, were excluded from co-occurrence clustering. TCRdb took this table from immuneACCESS and kept in-frame rearrangements with V and J called. Such tables lack part of the clones; where checked against another copy, unresolved V genes explain under half of the gap, and the rest is unexplained. V, J and clone size reflect that table, while D and trimming were determined from the DNA. The sample records under 150,000 clones, about 82% of which are singletons. The top ten clonotypes cover about 1.2% of the sample.

As for this clone: Its antigen remains undetermined. No clone much larger than this one lies a single base away; base qualities are absent.

Sequenced sample: PBMCs. This clonotype was obtained from a boy younger than 18 in good health and CMV-seronegative. The sequence joins TRBV2 to TRBJ2-3, with a weak D call of TRBD2 (5 bases match). The CDR3 reads as follows: CAGNYGGTDTQYF. The nucleotides read TGTGCCGGCAACTACGGGGGCACAGATACGCAGTATTTT.